Below, one T cell receptor beta chain is given with its context. V lost 4 bases and J 0 bases, leaving 13 bases between the germline ends. CDR3 length equals 16 residues. Per germline, CDR1 SGHDN and CDR2 FVKESK. These data originate in a study of blood T cell repertoires in COVID-19. The overall study: Samples of COVID-19 (acute and convalescent) were obtained from the United States, Italy and Spain. PBMCs, B-cell-depleted T cells, or T cells provided the cDNA or gDNA that made up the material.

Original handling: Quantification of nucleated cells was approximated via reference gene primer amplification. Clones were read by immunoSEQ multiplex PCR, and TCRdb kept only the in-frame ones, dropping some. The DNA gave D and trimming, while V, J and clone size come from that table. The table lists about 44,000 clones, approximately 87% of them singletons, with less than 5.5% in the top ten. The rearrangement joins TRBV14 to TRBJ2-4, with D possibly matching TRBD1 (7 bases). The sequence came from a human donor in a cohort sampled during active COVID-19. Sequencing was performed on peripheral blood. CDR3 DNA sequence: TGTGCCAGCAGCCCGACAGGGACTCTAGCCAAAAACATTCAGTACTTC. Protein: CASSPTGTLAKNIQYF.